A single sample gave rise to the 25 T cell receptor beta chains below, sequenced in a study of blood T cell repertoires in COVID-19. Sequencing was performed with immunoSEQ multiplex PCR; in TCRdb, only in-frame clones are kept and a portion is missing. This table holds about 180,000 clones, roughly 78% found once. The sequenced sample consisted of peripheral blood. The origin of the receptors is a man between 65 and 85 years old with active or convalescent COVID-19.

V gene TRBV5-1 combines with J gene TRBJ1-3; D ambiguous. Trimming stripped 0 bases from V and 0 bases from J, with 7 bases between. Germline loops: CDR1 SGHRS, CDR2 YFSETQ. The CDR3 has 15 residues. In nucleotides, the CDR3 is TGCGCCAGCAGCTTGGCATTCAGCTCTGGAAACACCATATATTTT. Its protein is CASSLAFSSGNTIYF.

V and J are TRBV18 and TRBJ2-7; 9 bases are shared with TRBD1. V gave up 2 bases and J gave up 5 bases; unmatched junction bases: 4. In germline, CDR1 is KGHSH, CDR2 LQKENI. CDR3 length: 14 residues. CDR3 sequence: CASSPGTGFNEQYF. DNA for the CDR3: TGTGCCAGCTCACCAGGGACAGGGTTTAACGAGCAGTACTTC.

The chain recombines TRBV15 with TRBJ2-6, with D maybe TRBD1 (5 bases). The CDR3 covers 13 residues. V was shortened by 9 bases and J by 2 bases, with 8 bases between the two germline ends. Per germline, CDR1 LNHNV and CDR2 YYDKDF (reference sequence). The CDR3 region is CATTRAGANVLTF. The CDR3 DNA is TGTGCCACAACCAGGGCTGGGGCCAACGTCCTGACTTTC.

The sample holds a few counts of this clone. The chain recombines TRBV7-9 with TRBJ1-4; D is perhaps TRBD1 (6 bases). The CDR3 is 15 amino acids. Germline V gene lookup returns CDR1 SEHNR and CDR2 FQNEAQ (reference sequence). Trimming removed 5 bases at V and 2 bases at J, with 12 bases between. The CDR3 coding sequence is TGTGCCAGCAGCCTGGCGGGGGCTACTAATGAAAAACTGTTTTTT. The encoded protein is CASSLAGATNEKLFF.

In the case of this clone: The sample carries other DNA sequences with the same CDR3. The rearrangement joins TRBV5-1 to TRBJ2-1; D might be TRBD1 (5 bases). There are 14 residues in the CDR3. Germline CDR1 reads SGHRS; CDR2 reads YFSETQ. V lost 0 bases to trimming and J lost 9 bases, with 13 bases between them. Here the CDR3 DNA reads TGCGCCAGCAGCTTGGGGCAGGGATACGGTGAGCAGTTCTTC. Translation gives CASSLGQGYGEQFF.

This chain connects TRBV12-5 to TRBJ1-2; D is unresolved. CDR1 LGHNT and CDR2 FRNRAP come from the germline V gene. With 4 bases removed from V and 4 bases from J, the gap between germline ends came to 13 bases. This CDR3 spans 14 amino acids. This chain's CDR3 is CASGSQREPYGYTF. CDR3 sequence (DNA): TGTGCTAGTGGTTCCCAGAGGGAGCCCTATGGCTACACCTTC.

The chain uses TRBV14 and TRBJ1-4; 9 nucleotides agree with TRBD1. This CDR3 has 14 residues. V shed 4 bases, J shed 5 bases, and the junction held 2 bases outside the gene matches. Germline V gives CDR1 SGHDN, CDR2 FVKESK. The CDR3 region is CASSLGTGNEKLFF. CDR3 DNA: TGTGCCAGCAGCCTGGGGACAGGGAATGAAAAACTGTTTTTT.

The V gene is TRBV19, the J gene TRBJ2-1; 8 bases match TRBD2. The length of the CDR3 is 15 residues. Trimming cost V 10 bases and J 0 bases; bases outside gene matches: 8. Germline lookup yields CDR1 LNHDA and CDR2 SQIVND (reference sequence). The CDR3 nucleotides read TGTGCCACCACTCGGGGGGGGAGCTCCTACAATGAGCAGTTCTTC. Protein sequence: CATTRGGSSYNEQFF. The entire variable domain, with the rest obtained from reference TRBV19 and TRBJ2-1, is as follows: DGGITQSPKYLFRKEGQNVTLSCEQNLNHDAMYWYRQDPGQGLRLIYYSQIVNDFQKGDIAEGYSVSREKKESFPLTVTSAQKNPTAFYLCATTRGGSSYNEQFFGPGTRLTVL.

V is TRBV3-1 (or the pseudogene TRBV3-2) and J is TRBJ2-7, with TRBD1 as a possible D gene (5 bases). V was trimmed by 3 bases and J by 4 bases, leaving 16 bases between them. The CDR3 has 15 amino acids. Per germline, CDR1 LGHDT and CDR2 YNNKEL (reference sequence). CDR3 nucleotide sequence: TGTGCCAGCAGCCACCTCGTCTTCACAGGATACGAGCAGTACTTC. It yields the protein CASSHLVFTGYEQYF.

In nucleotides, the CDR3 is TGCGCCAGCAGCTTGGGAGTGGACACTGAAGCTTTCTTT. Its translation is CASSLGVDTEAFF. The rearrangement links TRBV5-1 to TRBJ1-1; no firm D call. In germline, CDR1 is SGHRS, CDR2 YFSETQ. V was shortened by 0 bases and J by 3 bases, with 6 bases between the two germline ends. This CDR3 has 13 residues.

This clone showed up just once. The rearrangement links TRBV5-1 to TRBJ2-5; D remains ambiguous. V was cut by 0 bases and J by 5 bases, with 11 bases left in between. The length of the CDR3 is 14 residues. Germline values: CDR1 SGHRS, CDR2 YFSETQ. In nucleotides, the CDR3 is TGCGCCAGCAGCTTGGGGGCACTGCCGGAGACCCAGTACTTC. Translated: CASSLGALPETQYF.

J is TRBJ2-5 and V is TRBV3-1 (or the pseudogene TRBV3-2); 10 bases line up with TRBD2. Germline loops: CDR1 LGHDT, CDR2 YNNKEL (reference sequence). J gave up 2 bases and V 4 bases, and 4 bases lay outside the gene matches. There are 15 residues in the CDR3. CDR3 coding DNA: TGTGCCAGCAGCCTTTGGACTAGCGGACAAGAGACCCAGTACTTC. It translates to CASSLWTSGQETQYF.

The rearrangement links TRBV2 to TRBJ1-5, with 8 nucleotides matching TRBD1. Germline CDR1 is SNHLY and CDR2 is FYNNEI. CDR3 length equals 14 residues. V lost 7 bases, J lost 4 bases, and 6 bases stayed unmatched. CDR3 protein: CASTGTGGNQPQHF. CDR3 DNA sequence: TGTGCCAGCACCGGTACAGGGGGGAATCAGCCCCAGCATTTT.

The count of this clone is one. This chain joins TRBV6-1 and TRBJ1-4; D unresolved. Germline loops: CDR1 MNHNS, CDR2 SASEGT. Trimming shortened V by 2 bases and J by 0 bases, and 7 bases separated the two germline ends. The CDR3 loop spans 15 amino acids. This CDR3 is CASSELRATNEKLFF. The DNA for the CDR3 is TGTGCCAGCAGTGAACTGCGTGCAACTAATGAAAAACTGTTTTTT.

The chain joins TRBV18 to TRBJ2-5, with TRBD1 as a possible D gene (6 bases). Germline CDR1 KGHSH, CDR2 LQKENI. This CDR3 comprises 14 residues. Deletions cut 3 bases from V and 5 bases from J, with 13 bases between. The CDR3 nucleotides are TGTGCCAGCTCACCCAGGACAGAGCTGGAGACCCAGTACTTC. Protein: CASSPRTELETQYF.

The V gene is TRBV14, the J gene TRBJ2-7; D is uncertain. V lost 4 bases and J lost 1, with 17 bases in between. Germline V lookup: CDR1 SGHDN, CDR2 FVKESK. The CDR3 runs 16 residues. Written as DNA, the CDR3 is TGTGCCAGCAGCCCCACTGTTAGGAGATCTTCCTACGAGCAGTACTTC. Amino acids: CASSPTVRRSSYEQYF.

The V call is TRBV19, the J call TRBJ1-1; D is possibly TRBD1 (5 bases). Trimming removed 5 bases at V and 3 bases at J, with 13 bases between. There are 14 residues in the CDR3. Germline lookup yields CDR1 LNHDA and CDR2 SQIVND (reference sequence). Here the CDR3 DNA reads TGTGCCAGTAGTCCCGCTCCACAGGACACTGAAGCTTTCTTT. Its translation is CASSPAPQDTEAFF.

Details on this clone: This same CDR3 is encoded by further DNA sequences in the sample. This chain links TRBV30 with TRBJ1-4; tentatively, D is TRBD1 (5 bases). V was clipped by 1 base and J by 7 bases, with 13 bases between them. The CDR3 is 14 residues long. CDR1 GTSNPN and CDR2 SVGIG come from the germline V gene (reference sequence). The DNA of the CDR3 is TGTGCCTGGAGTGACGGGCGCGGGGGTGAAAAACTGTTTTTT. Translating gives CAWSDGRGGEKLFF.

This clone was found once. The J gene is TRBJ1-1, the V gene TRBV12-5; TRBD1 is a possible D gene (6 bases). The CDR3 loop spans 11 amino acids. Germline CDR1 LGHNT, CDR2 FRNRAP. V lost 9 bases and J lost 6, with 11 bases in between. This chain's CDR3 is CAREQGPEAFF. The CDR3 DNA reads TGTGCTAGGGAACAGGGACCTGAAGCTTTCTTT.

The chain has TRBV18 and TRBJ1-2; TRBD1 matches at 9 bases. Trimming cost V 4 bases and J 1 base; bases outside gene matches: 1. The CDR3 has 14 amino acids. Per the germline V gene, CDR1 is KGHSH and CDR2 is LQKENI. The CDR3 DNA reads TGTGCCAGCTCACGGACAGGGGATAACTATGGCTACACCTTC. Translated: CASSRTGDNYGYTF. The whole variable domain, remainder taken from reference TRBV18 and TRBJ1-2, is NAGVMQNPRHLVRRRGQEARLRCSPMKGHSHVYWYRQLPEEGLKFMVYLQKENIIDESGMPKERFSAEFPKEGPSILRIQQVVRGDSAAYFCASSRTGDNYGYTFGSGTRLTVV.

The chain has TRBV6-5 and TRBJ2-5, with D uncertain. V lost 0 bases, J lost 5 bases, and 13 bases lay in between. The germline V gene has CDR1 MNHEY and CDR2 SVGAGI. The CDR3 totals 15 residues. The CDR3 bases are TGTGCCAGCAGTTACTCGGGTCCGACTGCGGAGACCCAGTACTTC. Translated, it gives CASSYSGPTAETQYF.

V usage is TRBV15 and J usage is TRBJ2-1; TRBD2 matches at 11 bases. The CDR3 spans 16 residues. Per germline, CDR1 LNHNV and CDR2 YYDKDF (reference sequence). Trimming at V came to 0 bases and at J to 4 bases, leaving 2 bases not matched to a gene. The CDR3 DNA reads TGTGCCACCAGCAGAGAGGGGACTAGCGGATACAATGAGCAGTTCTTC. This translates into CATSREGTSGYNEQFF.

This chain joins TRBV5-8 and TRBJ2-2; 7 bases match TRBD1. The germline V gene has CDR1 SGHTS and CDR2 YDEGEE. The V and J ends lost 4 bases and 3 bases, in that order; junction bases with no gene match: 6. The CDR3 has 15 amino acids. For the CDR3, the DNA is TGTGCCAGCAGCATTGGGACAGCCTACACCGGGGAGCTGTTTTTT. Translated, it gives CASSIGTAYTGELFF.

The V call is TRBV7-2, the J call TRBJ2-7; perhaps TRBD2 as D (6 bases). Germline assignment: CDR1 SGHTA and CDR2 FQGNSA. The V and J ends lost 7 bases and 0 bases respectively, with 13 bases between them. This CDR3 is built from 14 residues. The CDR3 loop reads CASNSGVSSYEQYF. In nucleotides, the CDR3 is TGTGCCAGCAACTCGGGGGTTAGCTCCTACGAGCAGTACTTC.

This clone was observed once. The chain is built from TRBV3-1 (or the pseudogene TRBV3-2) and TRBJ2-7; 7 nucleotides match TRBD2. Germline CDR1 and CDR2: LGHDT and YNNKEL (reference sequence). Unmatched junction bases numbered 5, after V lost 4 bases and J lost 2 bases. The CDR3 is 14 residues long. The CDR3 spells CASSLGGLPYEQYF. In DNA form, the CDR3 reads TGTGCCAGCAGCCTGGGAGGGCTTCCCTACGAGCAGTACTTC.